Sequencing of this TCR beta chain was carried out in a study of cytomegalovirus exposure and HLA in healthy donors. Regarding the study as a whole: As a later analysis revealed, most CMV-associated TCR beta chains appeared HLA-restricted. Available immune exposure information covered CMV serostatus only. TRBV6-2, TRBV6-3 and some other V segments were excluded as indistinguishable.

Trimming took 1 base from V and 9 from J, leaving 11 bases between them. Germline CDR1 SGHNT, CDR2 YYREEE (reference sequence). The CDR3 covers 13 residues. In the case of this clone: Its antigen is as yet unknown.

PCR employed 60 Vbeta and 13 Jbeta primers. The protocol was immunoSEQ multiplex PCR, while the TCRdb copy is restricted to in-frame clones and leaves out a portion. The sample holds 300,000 or so clones, 84% seen once. Sequenced: PBMCs. V is TRBV5-4 and J is TRBJ2-1, with no clear D. This sequence originates from a woman between 40 and 55 years old in good health and CMV-seropositive. CDR3 loop: CASSLPLRGEQFF. The CDR3 DNA is TGTGCCAGCAGCTTGCCCCTTCGCGGTGAGCAGTTCTTC.